The next 18 T cell receptor beta chains were all read from a single sample in a study of CD8+ T cells in alopecia areata. As to treatment: oral pan-JAK inhibitor, 5-10 mg twice daily. The authors extracted RNA and reverse transcribed it into cDNA as the sequencing template. Repertoires were generated with immunoSEQ multiplex PCR, while TCRdb's copy carries only in-frame clones and drops some. The table has around 270,000 clones, 55% to 70% seen once. The sample was CD4+ T cells sorted from blood, taken at week 24, from a patient treated with tofacitinib. The origin of the receptors is a human donor with alopecia areata.

The chain recombines TRBV29-1 with TRBJ2-1; 12 bases align to TRBD2. Germline CDR1 reads SQVTM; CDR2 reads ANQGSEA. J gave up 15 bases and V 4 bases, and 10 bases lay outside the gene matches. The CDR3 is made up of 13 amino acids. The CDR3, as DNA: TGCAGCGTTGCCGGGACTAGCGGGCTAGGCTTGTTCTTC. Protein: CSVAGTSGLGLFF.

The chain carries TRBV6-5 and TRBJ2-7, with 13 bases aligning to TRBD2. V was clipped by 6 bases and J by 5 bases; unmatched bases: 7. This CDR3 spans 15 amino acids. Germline loops: CDR1 MNHEY, CDR2 SVGAGI. CDR3 bases: TGTGCCAGCAGCCCTCGACTAGCGGGGGGTCACGAGCAGTACTTC. Translating gives CASSPRLAGGHEQYF.

This clone was seen just once. This chain joins TRBV30 and TRBJ2-4; D is perhaps TRBD2 (7 bases). Looked up from germline, CDR1 is GTSNPN and CDR2 is SVGIG (reference sequence). The length of the CDR3 is 14 residues. V was trimmed by 4 bases and J by 3 bases, leaving 13 bases between them. The CDR3 sequence: CAWMAGASKNIQYF. The CDR3 DNA reads TGTGCCTGGATGGCGGGGGCGAGCAAAAACATTCAGTACTTC.

The chain employs TRBV4-1 and TRBJ2-1; TRBD1 agrees at 9 bases. CDR3 size: 17 residues. The V and J ends lost 0 bases and 1 base, in that order; junction bases with no gene match: 4. Germline V gene data show CDR1 as MGHRA and CDR2 as YSYEKL. The CDR3 DNA reads as TGCGCCAGCAGCCAAGATTGGGGACAGGGATCCTACAATGAGCAGTTCTTC. This translates into CASSQDWGQGSYNEQFF.

V gene TRBV5-1 combines with J gene TRBJ2-1; 9 bases align to TRBD2. Germline V gene data show CDR1 as SGHRS and CDR2 as YFSETQ. The CDR3 sequence is 15 residues long. With V trimmed by 4 bases and J by 0 bases, 2 bases remained unmatched. For the CDR3, the DNA is TGCGCCAGCAGCGTGACTAGCGGCTCCTACAATGAGCAGTTCTTC. This sequence encodes CASSVTSGSYNEQFF.

CDR3 in DNA: TGTGCCAGCGGGTGGGGACAGGGCACAGATACGCAGTATTTT. Protein sequence: CASGWGQGTDTQYF. J is TRBJ2-3 and V is TRBV5-6, with TRBD1 matching 8 bases. The length of the CDR3 is 14 residues. Germline-derived CDR1 and CDR2 are SGHDT and YYEEEE. The trim removed 7 bases at V and 1 base at J, leaving 5 bases unmatched. Complete variable domain (other parts from reference TRBV5-6 and TRBJ2-3): DAGVTQSPTHLIKTRGQQVTLRCSPKSGHDTVSWYQQALGQGPQFIFQYYEEEERQRGNFPDRFSGHQFPNYSSELNVNALLLGDSALYLCASGWGQGTDTQYFGPGTRLTVL.

This clone was seen repeatedly, ten times or more. This chain uses TRBV29-1 with TRBJ1-5, with 8 bases matching TRBD1. The germline V gene has CDR1 SQVTM and CDR2 ANQGSEA. The CDR3 has 15 residues. After removal of 4 bases from V and 5 bases from J, the junction contained 10 bases not matched to a gene. CDR3 sequence (DNA): TGCAGCGTTGTATATACAGGGGGGACCGATCAGCCCCAGCATTTT. As protein: CSVVYTGGTDQPQHF. Using reference TRBV29-1 and TRBJ1-5 for the parts outside the CDR3, the full variable domain is SAVISQKPSRDICQRGTSLTIQCQVDSQVTMMFWYRQQPGQSLTLIATANQGSEATYESGFVIDKFPISRPNLTFSTLTVSNMSPEDSSIYLCSVVYTGGTDQPQHFGDGTRLSIL.

CDR3 residues: CASGRQGNTEAFF. DNA for the CDR3: TGTGCCAGCGGGAGACAGGGGAACACTGAAGCTTTCTTT. The V gene is TRBV6-1, the J gene TRBJ1-1; 7 nucleotides line up with TRBD1. Germline V CDR1 and CDR2: MNHNS, SASEGT. J lost 1 base, V lost 8 bases, and 4 bases had no gene match. The CDR3 runs 13 residues.

The chain combines TRBV30 with TRBJ2-3; maybe TRBD1 (5 bases). Germline lookup yields CDR1 GTSNPN and CDR2 SVGIG (reference sequence). The V gene lost 1 base and the J gene lost 5 bases, with 10 bases spanning the gap. This CDR3 spans 13 amino acids. The CDR3 region has the DNA TGTGCCTGGAGTGGACAAACAGGAGATACGCAGTATTTT. Residues: CAWSGQTGDTQYF.

The chain has TRBV30 and TRBJ1-4; possible D gene TRBD1, 5 bases. The V gene lost 7 bases and the J gene lost 8 bases, with 20 bases spanning the gap. The CDR3 sequence is 14 residues long. Per germline, CDR1 GTSNPN and CDR2 SVGIG (reference sequence). In nucleotides, the CDR3 is TGTGCCTCTACGAACACAGGAGGGGTAGAAAAACTGTTTTTT. This encodes CASTNTGGVEKLFF.

Here the CDR3 DNA reads TGTGCCAGCAGCTTAGCTAGCGGGGTGTACAATGAGCAGTTCTTC. Residues: CASSLASGVYNEQFF. The V gene is TRBV7-3, the J gene TRBJ2-1, with 9 positions matching TRBD2. V gave up 2 bases and J gave up 4 bases; unmatched junction bases: 3. Germline V lookup: CDR1 SGHTA, CDR2 FQGTGA. The CDR3 covers 15 residues.

The chain has TRBV25-1 and TRBJ1-6; TRBD1 matches at 8 bases. CDR1 and CDR2 from the germline V gene are MGHDK and SYGVNS. V shed 4 bases and J 3 bases; nucleotides not matched to a gene: 5. The length of the CDR3 is 16 residues. For the CDR3, the DNA is TGTGCCAGCAGTGCGGACAGGGCCAACTATAATTCACCCCTCCACTTT. Its protein product is CASSADRANYNSPLHF.

This clone appeared a few times. V usage is TRBV11-2 and J usage is TRBJ1-2; 10 bases agree with TRBD1. There are 15 residues in the CDR3. Germline values: CDR1 SGHAT, CDR2 FQNNGV. V shed 7 bases and J 8 bases; nucleotides not matched to a gene: 13. CDR3 coding DNA: TGTGCCAGCAACACACCGGGACAGGGGATCCGGGGCTACACCTTC. Translation: CASNTPGQGIRGYTF. Combining the CDR3 with reference TRBV11-2 and TRBJ1-2 gives the whole variable domain EAGVAQSPRYKIIEKRQSVAFWCNPISGHATLYWYQQILGQGPKLLIQFQNNGVVDDSQLPKDRFSAERLKGVDSTLKIQPAKLEDSAVYLCASNTPGQGIRGYTFGSGTRLTVV.

The chain carries TRBV19 and TRBJ1-5; 9 bases fit TRBD1. Germline V gene data show CDR1 as LNHDA and CDR2 as SQIVND (reference sequence). This CDR3 is built from 15 residues. V was pared by 6 bases and J by 6 bases, with 9 bases of the junction left unmatched. The CDR3 is CASSATGGVGQPQHF. DNA for the CDR3: TGTGCCAGTAGCGCCACAGGGGGCGTTGGTCAGCCCCAGCATTTT.

The chain links TRBV7-2 to TRBJ1-5; TRBD1 agrees at 10 bases. V lost 3 bases and J lost 5; bases outside the gene matches: 4. CDR1 SGHTA and CDR2 FQGNSA come from the germline V gene. The CDR3 contains 15 residues. The CDR3 is CASSFGDRGYQPQHF. The CDR3 nucleotides read TGTGCCAGCAGCTTCGGGGACAGGGGTTATCAGCCCCAGCATTTT.

The chain has TRBV4-2 and TRBJ1-6, with D tentatively TRBD1 (5 bases). The CDR3 totals 15 residues. Trimming took off 3 bases at V and 9 bases at J, with 15 bases between the two ends. Per the germline V gene, CDR1 is LGHNA and CDR2 is YNFKEQ. The CDR3 loop is CASSQAVAQGSPLHF. The CDR3 DNA reads TGTGCCAGCAGCCAGGCTGTCGCGCAGGGTTCACCCCTCCACTTT.

The chain links TRBV30 to TRBJ2-3, with D unresolved. The CDR3 consists of 13 residues. CDR1 and CDR2 from the germline V gene are GTSNPN and SVGIG (reference sequence). V was pared by 0 bases and J by 4 bases, with 8 bases between. The chain's CDR3 is CAWSVHWADTQYF. Written as DNA, the CDR3 is TGTGCCTGGAGTGTACACTGGGCAGATACGCAGTATTTT.

The chain uses TRBV25-1 and TRBJ1-4; TRBD1 might be the D (5 bases). Deletions cut 9 bases from V and 7 bases from J, with 21 bases between. CDR1 is MGHDK and CDR2 is SYGVNS in the germline V gene. The length of the CDR3 is 15 residues. The CDR3 loop reads CASSPGLPSGEKLFF. In DNA form, the CDR3 reads TGTGCCAGTTCACCGGGACTACCATCGGGTGAAAAACTGTTTTTT.